Listed below are T cell receptor beta chains from one sample, sequenced in a study of T cell changes during pregnancy in multiple sclerosis. Only in-frame clones appear in the TCRdb table, and some are missing; sequencing was by immunoSEQ multiplex PCR. The repertoire holds 75,000 to 95,000 clones, with 75% to 95% as singletons. The input for sequencing was peripheral blood, taken before pregnancy. These receptors were collected from a female donor with multiple sclerosis, enrolled in a pregnancy study. Both conserved end residues are part of each CDR3. A D gene is named only where the DNA matches it firmly. Rows may omit the clone size; those that give it use once, few, many or a size class.

D gene	V gene	J gene	clone size	CDR3 DNA	CDR3 protein
.	TRBV5-5	TRBJ1-1	.	TGTGCCAGCAGTCCGGGGGGGGGCCTGTACACTGAAGCTTTCTTT	CASSPGGGLYTEAFF
TRBD1	TRBV2	TRBJ1-1	.	TGTGCCAGCAGTCCCGAGAAATTAGACAGGGCGTACATGAACACTGAAGCTTTCTTT	CASSPEKLDRAYMNTEAFF
.	TRBV9	TRBJ1-1	.	TGTGCCAGCAGCATAGCCAGCAGGGGGAACACTGAAGCTTTCTTT	CASSIASRGNTEAFF
TRBD1	TRBV18	TRBJ1-1	once	TGTGCCAGCTCTCCCCCGGGACAGCAGAACACTGAAGCTTTCTTT	CASSPPGQQNTEAFF
TRBD2	TRBV5-4	TRBJ2-1	.	TGTGCCAGCAGCTTAAGGACTAGCGGTAATGAGCAGTTCTTC	CASSLRTSGNEQFF
TRBD1	TRBV2	TRBJ1-1	.	TGTGCCAGTACACCGGGACAGGGGAACACTGAAGCTTTCTTT	CASTPGQGNTEAFF
TRBD1	TRBV6-5	TRBJ2-3	once	TGTGCCAGCAGGGGGACAGGGACGGATACGCAGTATTTT	CASRGTGTDTQYF
.	TRBV2	TRBJ1-1	.	TGTGCCAGCAGCGCGGGACGGGTGAACACTGAAGCTTTCTTT	CASSAGRVNTEAFF
.	TRBV4-2	TRBJ1-6	.	TGTGCCAGCAGCCACCGTTTCGGGAGTGATTCACCCCTCCACTTT	CASSHRFGSDSPLHF
.	TRBV21-1	TRBJ2-7	.	TGTGCCAGCAGCGCCCCACCCCCCTCTAGGCTTATCTACGAGCAGTACTTC	CASSAPPPSRLIYEQYF
.	TRBV7-3	TRBJ2-2	.	TGTGCCAGCAGCTTAGACAGACGGACCGGGGAGCTGTTTTTT	CASSLDRRTGELFF
TRBD1	TRBV19	TRBJ1-2	.	TGTGCCAGTAGCGACCCGGGACAGGGGCGAGGCTACACCTTC	CASSDPGQGRGYTF
.	TRBV19	TRBJ2-2	.	TGTGCCAGTAGTATGTCTTCAGGGGAGCGCACCGGGGAGCTGTTTTTT	CASSMSSGERTGELFF
.	TRBV18	TRBJ2-7	.	TGTGCCAGCCGGACCGAACCGGGGGAGCAGTACTTC	CASRTEPGEQYF
.	TRBV30	TRBJ1-1	few	TGTGCCTGGAGTGCAGGGGACAAGAACACTGAAGCTTTCTTT	CAWSAGDKNTEAFF
.	TRBV10-3	TRBJ2-3	.	TGTGCCATCAGCCTAGTTGGCCCCACAGATACGCAGTATTTT	CAISLVGPTDTQYF
.	TRBV13	TRBJ1-6	once	TGTGCCAGCAGCCTCCGGGACAACTCCTATAATTCACCCCTCCACTTT	CASSLRDNSYNSPLHF
.	TRBV2	TRBJ1-2	once	TGTGCCAGCAGTGAATTTGGGGGGTTAGTCTATGGCTACACCTTC	CASSEFGGLVYGYTF
TRBD1	TRBV18	TRBJ1-1	.	TGTGCCAGCTCACCTGCCAGGACAGGGAGGACCTACGACACTGAAGCTTTCTTT	CASSPARTGRTYDTEAFF
.	TRBV6-6	TRBJ2-7	.	TGTGCCAGCAGTCCCGACAGGCCATCCTACGAGCAGTACTTC	CASSPDRPSYEQYF
.	TRBV18	TRBJ1-1	.	TGTGCCAGCTCACTAGGGAGACAGGAGATCACTGAAGCTTTCTTT	CASSLGRQEITEAFF
TRBD2	TRBV7-9	TRBJ2-7	.	TGTGCCAGCAGCGATAGACTAGCGGGAGCAGACGAGCAGTACTTC	CASSDRLAGADEQYF
TRBD1	TRBV6-5	TRBJ2-7	.	TGTGCCAGCAGACTCCGGACAGGGCTTTCCTACGAGCAGTACTTC	CASRLRTGLSYEQYF
TRBD2	TRBV4-2	TRBJ2-5	.	TGTGCCAGCAGCCAAGTTGGGACTAGCGGCAGCCAAGAGACCCAGTACTTC	CASSQVGTSGSQETQYF
.	TRBV13	TRBJ2-3	once	TGTGCCAGCAGCTTAAACTGGCGGGGCACAGATACGCAGTATTTT	CASSLNWRGTDTQYF
TRBD1	TRBV4-2	TRBJ2-7	.	TGTGCCAGCAGCGCTCCCGGGACAGGGGACGAGCAGTACTTC	CASSAPGTGDEQYF
.	TRBV27	TRBJ1-1	.	TGTGCCAGCAGTCCTTCAGGGGTAACTACTGAAGCTTTCTTT	CASSPSGVTTEAFF
.	TRBV29-1	TRBJ2-1	.	TGCAGCGTTCACAGGGAAATCTACAATGAGCAGTTCTTC	CSVHREIYNEQFF
TRBD1	TRBV5-1	TRBJ2-3	.	TGCGCCAGCAGCTTGGTCCGGACAGGGGAAACAGATACGCAGTATTTT	CASSLVRTGETDTQYF
.	TRBV7-9	TRBJ1-6	.	TGTGCCAGCAGCTCACCGGGACACAGGAATTCACCCCTCCACTTT	CASSSPGHRNSPLHF
TRBD1	TRBV28	TRBJ1-2	.	TGTGCCAGCAGTTTGGGGACAGAAACCCTCTATGGCTACACCTTC	CASSLGTETLYGYTF
.	TRBV19	TRBJ1-5	.	TGTGCCAGTAGTAGCCAACTCGACAGGTATAGCAATCAGCCCCAGCATTTT	CASSSQLDRYSNQPQHF
.	TRBV29-1	TRBJ1-2	once	TGCAGCGTTGATTGGCAGGGAGGGGGCTACACCTTC	CSVDWQGGGYTF
.	TRBV6-5	TRBJ2-7	.	TGTGCCAGCAGTTATTCTGGACTAATCTACGAGCAGTACTTC	CASSYSGLIYEQYF
TRBD1	TRBV12-5	TRBJ2-7	.	TGTGCTAGTGGTTTGCCAGGACAGGGGTACGAGCAGTACTTC	CASGLPGQGYEQYF
TRBD1	TRBV7-2	TRBJ2-3	.	TGTGCCAGCAGCTTAGAGGGGACAGGGTCCCTCACAGATACGCAGTATTTT	CASSLEGTGSLTDTQYF
TRBD2	TRBV29-1	TRBJ2-3	.	TGCAGCGTCGCACGGGGGGGCCAGACAGATACGCAGTATTTT	CSVARGGQTDTQYF
.	TRBV7-3	TRBJ1-2	.	TGTGCCAGCAGCTTAAACCCCCGGTCCTCGGTTTACACCTTC	CASSLNPRSSVYTF
.	TRBV28	TRBJ2-1	.	TGTGCCAGCAGCGAGACCGCTAGCGTCTACAATGAGCAGTTCTTC	CASSETASVYNEQFF
TRBD1	TRBV27	TRBJ1-4	.	TGTGCCAGCAGTTTATCCGGACAGGGATATGAAAAACTGTTTTTT	CASSLSGQGYEKLFF
TRBD1	TRBV27	TRBJ2-7	.	TGTGCCAGCAGTGCCACCGGGACAGGGAACTACGAGCAGTACTTC	CASSATGTGNYEQYF
TRBD2	TRBV4-1	TRBJ2-1	.	TGCGCCAGCAGCCAAGATGTAACTAGCGGCAATGAGCAGTTCTTC	CASSQDVTSGNEQFF
.	TRBV7-3	TRBJ2-1	.	TGTGCCAGCAGCTTACTCGGGAGCGGCGATGAGCAGTTCTTC	CASSLLGSGDEQFF
TRBD1	TRBV2	TRBJ1-1	once	TGTGCCAGCAGTAAAGGGACAGGGGGCACTGAAGCTTTCTTT	CASSKGTGGTEAFF
TRBD2	TRBV6-5	TRBJ2-3	.	TGTGCCAGCAGTTTTGGGGGGGGCACAGATACGCAGTATTTT	CASSFGGGTDTQYF
.	TRBV7-3	TRBJ2-3	once	TGTGCCAGCAGCTTAATCCCCGGGGCAGATACGCAGTATTTT	CASSLIPGADTQYF
TRBD2	TRBV13	TRBJ2-3	.	TGTGCCAGCAGCTTAGAGCGGGGGGGTTCTTTCACAGATACGCAGTATTTT	CASSLERGGSFTDTQYF
.	TRBV29-1	TRBJ2-7	once	TGCAGCGTAGCGGGCACGGCCTACGAGCAGTACTTC	CSVAGTAYEQYF
TRBD1	TRBV27	TRBJ1-4	.	TGTGCCAGCAGTTTAGACAGGGAAGATGAAAAACTGTTTTTT	CASSLDREDEKLFF
.	TRBV6-5	TRBJ1-5	.	TGTGCCAGCAACAAACCCCCGGGGATTGAACAGCCCCAGCATTTT	CASNKPPGIEQPQHF